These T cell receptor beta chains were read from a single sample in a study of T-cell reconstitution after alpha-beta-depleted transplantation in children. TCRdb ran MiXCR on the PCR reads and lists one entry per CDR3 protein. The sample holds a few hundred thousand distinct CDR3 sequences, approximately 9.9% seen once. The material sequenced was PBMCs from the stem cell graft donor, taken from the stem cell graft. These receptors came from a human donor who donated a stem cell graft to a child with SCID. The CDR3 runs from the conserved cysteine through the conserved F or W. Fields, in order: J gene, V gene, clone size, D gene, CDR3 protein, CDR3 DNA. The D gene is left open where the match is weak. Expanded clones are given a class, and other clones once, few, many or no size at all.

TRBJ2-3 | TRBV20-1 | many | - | CSATGRRTDTQYF | TGCAGTGCTACGGGGAGACGCACAGATACGCAGTATTTT
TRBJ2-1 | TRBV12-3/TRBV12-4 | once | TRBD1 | CTSSLYRVRQGKRYNEQFF | TGTACCAGCAGTTTATATCGGGTCAGACAGGGAAAGAGGTACAATGAGCAGTTCTTC
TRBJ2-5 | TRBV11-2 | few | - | CASSRSGSPTLETQYF | TGTGCCAGCAGCCGAAGTGGGTCTCCAACATTAGAGACCCAGTACTTC
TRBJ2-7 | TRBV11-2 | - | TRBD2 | CASSLRTSGEPYEQYF | TGTGCCAGCAGCTTAAGGACTAGCGGGGAACCCTACGAGCAGTACTTC
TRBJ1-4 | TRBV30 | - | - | CAGARAGTEKLFF | TGTGCCGGCGCAAGAGCCGGGACAGAAAAACTGTTTTTT
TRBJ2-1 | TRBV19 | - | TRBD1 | CASSQGTVNEQFF | TGTGCCAGTAGTCAGGGGACAGTTAATGAGCAGTTCTTC
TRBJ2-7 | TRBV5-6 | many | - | CASSLQGREVYEQYF | TGTGCCAGCAGCTTGCAGGGCAGGGAGGTTTACGAGCAGTACTTC
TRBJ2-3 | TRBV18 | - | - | CASSPIQVGTDTQYF | TGTGCCAGCTCGCCAATTCAGGTGGGCACAGATACGCAGTATTTT
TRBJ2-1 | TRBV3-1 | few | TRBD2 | CASGWEGSGEGQFF | TGTGCCAGCGGATGGGAGGGAAGCGGGGAAGGGCAGTTCTTC
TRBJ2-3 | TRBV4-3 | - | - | CASSQGGSSQLTDTQYF | TGCGCCAGCAGCCAAGGGGGTAGCTCCCAGCTCACAGATACGCAGTATTTT
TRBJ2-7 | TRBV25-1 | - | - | CASSGAGKSSYEQYF | TGTGCCAGCAGTGGGGCGGGGAAGAGCTCCTACGAGCAGTACTTC
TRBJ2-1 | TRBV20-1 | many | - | CSANGRHRSSYNEQFF | TGCAGTGCCAACGGCCGGCACCGGAGCTCCTACAATGAGCAGTTCTTC
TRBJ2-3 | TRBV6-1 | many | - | CASSGLGRLRGTDTQYF | TGTGCCAGCAGCGGCCTAGGACGGCTGAGGGGCACAGATACGCAGTATTTT
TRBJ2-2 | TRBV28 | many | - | CASSVGLFRKYTGELFF | TGTGCCAGCAGTGTGGGACTCTTTCGGAAGTACACCGGGGAGCTGTTTTTT
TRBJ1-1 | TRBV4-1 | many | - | CASSPGQSYTEAFF | TGCGCCAGCAGCCCCGGACAGAGCTACACTGAAGCTTTCTTT
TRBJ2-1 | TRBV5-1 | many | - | CASSIGQNNEQFF | TGCGCCAGCAGCATAGGACAGAACAATGAGCAGTTCTTC
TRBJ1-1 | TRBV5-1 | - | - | CASRDRRKIEAFF | TGCGCCAGCAGGGACCGCAGGAAAATTGAAGCTTTCTTT
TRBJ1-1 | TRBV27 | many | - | CASSSPGRDPNTEAFF | TGTGCCAGCAGTTCCCCGGGACGGGACCCGAACACTGAAGCTTTCTTT
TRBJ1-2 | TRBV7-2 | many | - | CASSLTTHYGYTF | TGTGCCAGCAGCCTTACGACTCACTATGGCTACACCTTC
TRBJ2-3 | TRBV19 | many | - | CASSTYGDTQYF | TGTGCCAGTAGTACGTATGGAGATACGCAGTATTTT
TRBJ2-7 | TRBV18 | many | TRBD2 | CASSSGLAGGLNEQYF | TGTGCCAGCTCATCGGGACTAGCGGGGGGGCTGAACGAGCAGTACTTC
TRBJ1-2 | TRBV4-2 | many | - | CASSQGQLIYGYTF | TGTGCCAGCAGCCAAGGTCAGCTTATCTATGGCTACACCTTC
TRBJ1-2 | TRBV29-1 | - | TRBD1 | CSVGGGAVYGYTF | TGCAGCGTTGGAGGGGGCGCGGTCTATGGCTACACCTTC
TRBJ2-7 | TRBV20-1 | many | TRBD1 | CSARDRTGGSYEQYF | TGCAGTGCTAGAGACCGGACAGGGGGCTCCTACGAGCAGTACTTC
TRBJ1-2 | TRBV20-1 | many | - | CSARQGSYGYTF | TGCAGTGCTCGTCAGGGATCCTATGGCTACACCTTC
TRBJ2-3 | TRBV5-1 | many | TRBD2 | CASSFDVSSGGPPTDTQYF | TGCGCCAGCAGCTTTGATGTGAGTAGCGGGGGCCCCCCCACAGATACGCAGTATTTT